This T cell receptor (beta chain) was sequenced during a study of glioma-infiltrating T cells. The germline CDR1 and CDR2 sequences are MNHEY and SVGEGT. The CDR3 covers 15 residues. General study points: Tissue and blood shared very few CDR3 sequences. Gliomas, especially low-grade, showed above-expected tissue-blood divergence; non-neoplastic patients showed below.

Amplification of TCR alpha and beta CDR3 regions from RNA used iRepertoire nested multiplex PCR. One-step reverse transcription and amplification started from around 100-400 ng of tissue mRNA or PBMC total RNA. Each CDR3 protein gets one entry after TCRdb re-called the multiplex PCR reads with MiXCR. The sample has some 120,000 distinct CDR3 sequences, roughly 24% seen once; the top ten hold 12% to 15%. Many counts were recorded for this clonotype. Its antigen remains unidentified. Since a much larger clone is just one base distant, this may be a read error. The chain combines TRBV6-2 or TRBV6-3 with TRBJ1-6; TRBD1 agrees at 7 bases. The TCR originated in a human donor with low-grade glioma or glioblastoma, undergoing nonglioma brain surgery, or in good health (not recorded which). Sequenced material: glioma tissue, nonneoplastic brain tissue, or PBMCs (not recorded which). CDR3 DNA: TGTACCAGCAGTTACTTCGACAGGGATAATTCACCCCTCCACTTT. The encoded protein is CTSSYFDRDNSPLHF.